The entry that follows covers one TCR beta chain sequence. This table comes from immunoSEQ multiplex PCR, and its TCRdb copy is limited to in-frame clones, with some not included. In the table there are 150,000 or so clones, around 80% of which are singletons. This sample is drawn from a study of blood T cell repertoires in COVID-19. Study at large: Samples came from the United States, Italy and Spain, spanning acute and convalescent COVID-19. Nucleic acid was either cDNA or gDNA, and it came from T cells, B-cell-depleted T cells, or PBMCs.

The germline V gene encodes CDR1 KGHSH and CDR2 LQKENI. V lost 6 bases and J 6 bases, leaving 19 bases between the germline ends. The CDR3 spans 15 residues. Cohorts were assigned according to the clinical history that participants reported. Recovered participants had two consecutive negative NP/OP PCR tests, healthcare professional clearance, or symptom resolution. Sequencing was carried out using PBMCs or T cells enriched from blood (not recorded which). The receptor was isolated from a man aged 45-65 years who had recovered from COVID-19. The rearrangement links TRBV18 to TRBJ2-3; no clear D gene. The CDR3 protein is CASSPRVRLPDTQYF. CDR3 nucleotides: TGTGCCAGCTCGCCCCGGGTCAGACTCCCCGATACGCAGTATTTT.